The 14 T cell receptor beta chains in this list originate from one sample, sequenced in a study of blood T cell repertoires in COVID-19. Clones were sequenced by immunoSEQ multiplex PCR, and TCRdb holds only the in-frame ones, with some missing. The sample includes 200,000 to 300,000 clones, approximately 87% of them seen just once. Sample: peripheral blood. These TCRs come from a man aged 55 to 70 with acute or convalescent COVID-19.

The genes are TRBV5-4 and TRBJ2-5; D is perhaps TRBD2 (5 bases). Germline CDR1 and CDR2: SGHNT and YYREEE (reference sequence). The CDR3 runs to 14 residues. V was trimmed by 4 bases and J by 3 bases, leaving 13 bases between them. CDR3 nucleotide sequence: TGTGCCAGCAGCCTCTCCCGGCGGGAAGAGACCCAGTACTTC. This translates into CASSLSRREETQYF.

The rearrangement uses TRBV19 and TRBJ1-3; D is uncertain. V shed 7 bases and J shed 1 base, with 14 bases lying between them. CDR3 length equals 15 residues. Germline-derived CDR1 and CDR2 are LNHDA and SQIVND (reference sequence). CDR3 in DNA: TGTGCCAGTATTATGAGCAGGACTTCTGGAAACACCATATATTTT. Its translation is CASIMSRTSGNTIYF.

The CDR3 DNA reads as TGTGCCAGTAGTATCGGGGGTGGCTACGAGCAGTACTTC. Translation: CASSIGGGYEQYF. The chain is built from TRBV19 and TRBJ2-7; possible D gene TRBD2, 6 bases. CDR1 LNHDA and CDR2 SQIVND come from the germline V gene (reference sequence). CDR3 length equals 13 residues. The V end was cut by 3 bases, the J end by 3 bases, with 9 bases between. The full variable domain, in which reference TRBV19 and TRBJ2-7 provide the parts outside the CDR3, is DGGITQSPKYLFRKEGQNVTLSCEQNLNHDAMYWYRQDPGQGLRLIYYSQIVNDFQKGDIAEGYSVSREKKESFPLTVTSAQKNPTAFYLCASSIGGGYEQYFGPGTRLTVT.

The chain has TRBV7-9 and TRBJ2-3; tentative D call: TRBD2 (6 bases). Germline assignment: CDR1 SEHNR and CDR2 FQNEAQ (reference sequence). The CDR3 sequence is 17 residues long. With 7 bases removed from V and 1 base from J, the gap between germline ends came to 21 bases. The DNA of the CDR3 is TGTGCCAGCACCTGGCCGGGACTTATTATACGCACAGATACGCAGTATTTT. Translated: CASTWPGLIIRTDTQYF. The full variable domain, rest sourced from reference TRBV7-9 and TRBJ2-3, is DTGVSQNPRHKITKRGQNVTFRCDPISEHNRLYWYRQTLGQGPEFLTYFQNEAQLEKSRLLSDRFSAERPKGSFSTLEIQRTEQGDSAMYLCASTWPGLIIRTDTQYFGPGTRLTVL.

J is TRBJ2-5 and V is TRBV7-2; a weak D match, TRBD1 (5 bases). Trimming took off 2 bases at V and 2 bases at J, with 9 bases between the two ends. Germline loops: CDR1 SGHTA, CDR2 FQGNSA. The CDR3 has 14 amino acids. CDR3 DNA sequence: TGTGCCAGCAGCTTAACAGGCATACAAGAGACCCAGTACTTC. The encoded protein is CASSLTGIQETQYF.

J is TRBJ2-3 and V is TRBV11-3, with 9 nucleotides matching TRBD1. After removal of 4 bases from V and 6 bases from J, the junction contained 8 bases not matched to a gene. CDR1 SGHNT and CDR2 YENEEA come from the germline V gene. The CDR3 loop spans 15 amino acids. The DNA for the CDR3 is TGTGCCAGCAGCTCGCGGGACAGGGAGGTGGATACGCAGTATTTT. Amino acid sequence: CASSSRDREVDTQYF.

The chain uses TRBV2 and TRBJ1-2, with 8 nucleotides matching TRBD1. The CDR3 consists of 17 residues. Trimming cost V 1 base and J 6 bases; bases outside gene matches: 13. Germline V gives CDR1 SNHLY, CDR2 FYNNEI. In DNA, the CDR3 is TGTGCCAGCAGTGAAGATCCAGGGGGCGCATGGTTTGATGGCTACACCTTC. This sequence encodes CASSEDPGGAWFDGYTF. Complete variable domain (other parts from reference TRBV2 and TRBJ1-2): EPEVTQTPSHQVTQMGQEVILRCVPISNHLYFYWYRQILGQKVEFLVSFYNNEISEKSEIFDDQFSVERPDGSNFTLKIRSTKLEDSAMYFCASSEDPGGAWFDGYTFGSGTRLTVV.

This sequence joins TRBV24-1 and TRBJ2-1, with D perhaps matching TRBD2 (6 bases). CDR3 length equals 13 residues. Between the trimmed V and J ends, which lost 4 bases and 10 bases, there was a span of 13 bases. Germline values: CDR1 KGHDR, CDR2 SFDVKD. The chain's CDR3 is CATSELTSKEQFF. Here the CDR3 DNA reads TGTGCCACCAGTGAATTAACTAGCAAAGAGCAGTTCTTC.

Details on this clone: Relative to the germline gene, one junction end is altered; a read error may explain this. The chain couples TRBV9 to TRBJ2-1; 11 bases agree with TRBD2. The CDR3 runs 14 residues. The germline V gene encodes CDR1 SGDLS and CDR2 YYNGEE. CDR3 nucleotides: TGTGCCAGCAGACCTAGCGGGAGGTACAGTGAGCAGTTCTTC. Translated, it gives CASRPSGRYSEQFF.

CDR3 loop: CASSRGGGANTGELFF. Written as DNA, the CDR3 is TGTGCCAGCAGTCGAGGGGGAGGGGCGAACACCGGGGAGCTGTTTTTT. The chain uses TRBV6-6 and TRBJ2-2; weak D call: TRBD2 (7 bases). The CDR3 contains 16 residues. Trimming removed 5 bases from V and 0 bases from J, with 13 bases in between. Looked up from germline, CDR1 is MNHNY and CDR2 is SVGAGI (reference sequence).

The chain uses TRBV19 and TRBJ2-1; TRBD2 matches 12 bases. This CDR3 comprises 16 residues. V trimming: 7 bases; J trimming: 10 bases; junction bases outside the gene matches: 14. From germline, CDR1 is LNHDA and CDR2 SQIVND (reference sequence). As DNA, the CDR3 is TGTGCCAGTATTCCGACTAGCGGGAGAACCGGAGGAGAGCAGTTCTTC. Translation gives CASIPTSGRTGGEQFF.

The chain's CDR3 is CARSPPGQGYGELFF. The CDR3, as DNA: TGTGCCAGAAGCCCCCCGGGACAGGGGTACGGGGAGCTGTTTTTT. J is TRBJ2-2 and V is TRBV5-3, with 10 bases matching TRBD1. TRBV5-3 counts as an open reading frame of uncertain function. CDR3 length equals 15 residues. J gave up 7 bases and V 4 bases, and 7 bases lay outside the gene matches.

The chain is built from TRBV12-3 or TRBV12-4 and TRBJ1-2; D may be TRBD1 (5 bases). The V end lost 2 bases, the J end lost 3 bases, and 7 bases lay between the germline ends. The CDR3 sequence is 13 residues long. The CDR3 nucleotides are TGTGCCAGCAGTTTACCAGGGCACTATGGCTACACCTTC. Protein product: CASSLPGHYGYTF.

The V call is TRBV3-1 (or the pseudogene TRBV3-2), the J call TRBJ1-2, with TRBD1 as a possible D gene (5 bases). V lost 0 bases to trimming and J lost 8 bases, with 16 bases between them. The CDR3 runs to 15 residues. Looked up from germline, CDR1 is LGHDT and CDR2 is YNNKEL (reference sequence). The CDR3, as DNA: TGTGCCAGCAGCCAAGATCTTTCCAGGGAGGGAGGCTACACCTTC. Translated, it gives CASSQDLSREGGYTF.